Sequencing of this T cell receptor (beta chain) was carried out in a study of blood T cell repertoires in COVID-19. Study overall: Donors in the United States, Italy and Spain gave samples during acute or convalescent COVID-19. T cells, B-cell-depleted T cells, or PBMCs provided the cDNA or gDNA that served as material.

In the original processing: Amplification from reference gene primers served as the basis for estimated nucleated cell counts. The protocol was immunoSEQ multiplex PCR, while the TCRdb copy is restricted to in-frame clones and leaves out a portion. The V and J calls and clone size were taken over from that table, and D and trimming were inferred from the DNA. Among some 160,000 clones listed, 89% were seen once. The CDR3 extends over 12 amino acids. V lost 5 bases to trimming and J lost 3 bases, with 8 bases between them. Germline CDR1 and CDR2: SEHNR and FQNEAQ (reference sequence). This clonotype was sampled from a man aged 55 to 69 with acute or convalescent COVID-19. V usage is TRBV7-9 and J usage is TRBJ2-7, with D perhaps TRBD2 (6 bases). Specimen: peripheral blood. CDR3: CASSRRDYEQYF. The CDR3 DNA follows: TGTGCCAGCAGCCGGAGGGACTACGAGCAGTACTTC.